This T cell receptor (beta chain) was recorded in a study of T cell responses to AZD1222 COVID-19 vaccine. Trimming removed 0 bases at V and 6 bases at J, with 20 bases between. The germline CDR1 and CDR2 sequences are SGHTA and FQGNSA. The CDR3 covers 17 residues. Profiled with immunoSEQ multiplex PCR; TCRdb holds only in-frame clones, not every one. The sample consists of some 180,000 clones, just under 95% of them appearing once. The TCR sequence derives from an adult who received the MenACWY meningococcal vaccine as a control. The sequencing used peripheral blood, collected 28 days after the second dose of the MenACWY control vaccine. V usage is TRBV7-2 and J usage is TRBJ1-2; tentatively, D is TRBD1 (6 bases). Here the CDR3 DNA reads TGTGCCAGCAGCTTAGCCGGGGGCCCTCGGCCGACGGATGGCTACACCTTC. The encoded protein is CASSLAGGPRPTDGYTF.